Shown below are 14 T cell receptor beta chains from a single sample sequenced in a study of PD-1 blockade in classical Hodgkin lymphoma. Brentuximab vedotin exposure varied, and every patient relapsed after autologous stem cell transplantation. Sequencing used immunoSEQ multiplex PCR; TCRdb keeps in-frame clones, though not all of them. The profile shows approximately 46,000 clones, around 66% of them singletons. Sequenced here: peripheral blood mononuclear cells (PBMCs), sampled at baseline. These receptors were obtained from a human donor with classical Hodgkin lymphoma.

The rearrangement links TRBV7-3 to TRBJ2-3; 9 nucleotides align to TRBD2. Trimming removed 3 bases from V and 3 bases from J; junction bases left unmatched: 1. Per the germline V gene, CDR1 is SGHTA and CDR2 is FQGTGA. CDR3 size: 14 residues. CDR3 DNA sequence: TGTGCCAGCAGCTTTAGCGGGGGTACAGATACGCAGTATTTT. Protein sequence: CASSFSGGTDTQYF.

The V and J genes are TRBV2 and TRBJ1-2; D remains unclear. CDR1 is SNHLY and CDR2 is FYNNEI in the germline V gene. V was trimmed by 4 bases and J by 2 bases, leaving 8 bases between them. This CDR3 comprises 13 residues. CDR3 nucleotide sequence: TGTGCCAGCAGTGGGACGGAGAACTATGGCTACACCTTC. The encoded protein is CASSGTENYGYTF.

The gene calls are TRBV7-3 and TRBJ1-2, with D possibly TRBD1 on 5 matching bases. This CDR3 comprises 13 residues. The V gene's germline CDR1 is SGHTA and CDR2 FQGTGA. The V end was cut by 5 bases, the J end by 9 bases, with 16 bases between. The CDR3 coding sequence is TGTGCCAGCAGCACCGGGACCCTCGGGAGCTACACCTTC. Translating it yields CASSTGTLGSYTF.

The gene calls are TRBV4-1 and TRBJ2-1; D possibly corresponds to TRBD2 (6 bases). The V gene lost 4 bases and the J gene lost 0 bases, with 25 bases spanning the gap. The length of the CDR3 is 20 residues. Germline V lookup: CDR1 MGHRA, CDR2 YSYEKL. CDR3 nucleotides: TGCGCCAGCAGCCCTGTAATAAGGTCTAGCGCGAGTCCCTCCTACAATGAGCAGTTCTTC. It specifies CASSPVIRSSASPSYNEQFF.

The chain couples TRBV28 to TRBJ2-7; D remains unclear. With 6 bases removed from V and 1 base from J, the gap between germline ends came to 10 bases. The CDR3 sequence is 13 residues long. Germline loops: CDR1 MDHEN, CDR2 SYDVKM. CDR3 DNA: TGTGCCAGCAGACTTTCAGGATCCTACGAGCAGTACTTC. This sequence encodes CASRLSGSYEQYF.

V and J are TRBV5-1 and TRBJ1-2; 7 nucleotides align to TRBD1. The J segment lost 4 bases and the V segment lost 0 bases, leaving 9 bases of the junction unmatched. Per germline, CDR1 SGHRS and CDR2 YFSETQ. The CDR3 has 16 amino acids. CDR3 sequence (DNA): TGCGCCAGCAGCTTGGTAGGGCAGGGGGGTTCCTATGGCTACACCTTC. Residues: CASSLVGQGGSYGYTF.

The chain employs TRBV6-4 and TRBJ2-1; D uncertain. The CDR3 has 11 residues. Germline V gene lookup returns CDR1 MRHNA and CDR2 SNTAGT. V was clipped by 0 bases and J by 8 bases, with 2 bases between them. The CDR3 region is CASSDSYEQFF. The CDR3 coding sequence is TGTGCCAGCAGTGACTCATATGAGCAGTTCTTC.

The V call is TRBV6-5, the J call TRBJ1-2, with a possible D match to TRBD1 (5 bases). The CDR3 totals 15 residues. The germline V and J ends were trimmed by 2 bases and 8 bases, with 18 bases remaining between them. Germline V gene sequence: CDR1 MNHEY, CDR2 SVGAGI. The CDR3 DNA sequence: TGTGCCAGCAGTTACGGCCAGGGTATTTCGTACGGCTACACCTTC. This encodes CASSYGQGISYGYTF.

In DNA, the CDR3 is TGTGCCAGCAGAGCCGGGACAGGGGGCACAGATACGCAGTATTTT. This sequence encodes CASRAGTGGTDTQYF. The rearrangement uses TRBV27 and TRBJ2-3, with TRBD1 matching 10 bases. This CDR3 has 15 residues. With 6 bases clipped from V and 1 base from J, the junction kept 4 bases outside the gene matches. Germline values: CDR1 MNHEY, CDR2 SMNVEV (reference sequence).

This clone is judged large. The CDR3 loop is CASSDSMNTEAFF. DNA of the CDR3: TGCGCCAGCAGCGACAGTATGAACACTGAAGCTTTCTTT. The chain joins TRBV5-1 to TRBJ1-1, with a possible D match to TRBD1 (5 bases). This CDR3 has 13 residues. The germline gives CDR1 SGHRS, CDR2 YFSETQ. With 4 bases removed from V and 0 bases from J, the gap between germline ends came to 7 bases.

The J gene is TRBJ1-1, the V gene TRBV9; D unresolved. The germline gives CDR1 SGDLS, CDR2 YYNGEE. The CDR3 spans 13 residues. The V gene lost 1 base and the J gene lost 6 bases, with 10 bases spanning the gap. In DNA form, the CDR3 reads TGTGCCAGCAGCGTAACCCCAGTGGCTGAAGCTTTCTTT. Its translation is CASSVTPVAEAFF.

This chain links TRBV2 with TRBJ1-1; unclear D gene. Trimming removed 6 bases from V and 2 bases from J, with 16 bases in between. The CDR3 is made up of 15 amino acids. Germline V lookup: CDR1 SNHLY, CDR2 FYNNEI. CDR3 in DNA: TGTGCCAGCAGGTTGCAAAGGGCCTTTAACACTGAAGCTTTCTTT. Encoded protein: CASRLQRAFNTEAFF.

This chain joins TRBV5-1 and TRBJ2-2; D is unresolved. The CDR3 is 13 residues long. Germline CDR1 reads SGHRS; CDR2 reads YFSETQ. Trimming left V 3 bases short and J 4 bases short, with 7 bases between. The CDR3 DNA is TGCGCCAGCAGCTCAGGAATCACCGGGGAGCTGTTTTTT. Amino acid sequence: CASSSGITGELFF.

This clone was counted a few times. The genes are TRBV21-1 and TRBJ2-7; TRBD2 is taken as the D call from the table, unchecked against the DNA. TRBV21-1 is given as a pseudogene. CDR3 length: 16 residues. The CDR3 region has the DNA TGTGCCAGCAGCAAAGCGGGCGAAGCGGGAGAGGACGAGCAGTACTTC. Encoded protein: CASSKAGEAGEDEQYF.